This T cell receptor beta chain was sequenced in a study of blood T cells in healthy people across ages. Broader study findings: Versus aged donors, long-lived donors had higher diversity and more naive CD4+ cells.

The ends were cut back, 4 bases at V and 4 bases at J, with 10 bases in the middle. The CDR3 runs to 13 residues. Germline lookup yields CDR1 SGHAT and CDR2 FQNNGV. There are a few counts of this clonotype. Its cognate antigen is unknown. A sample-barcoded 5' primer and a J-beta primer mix were used in a second PCR of roughly 7 to 11 cycles. TCRdb reanalysed the 5' RACE reads using MiXCR and keeps one entry per CDR3 protein. The table includes some 320,000 distinct CDR3 sequences, 25% to 30% detected once. What was sequenced was blood. The origin of this receptor is a woman in her 70s in good health. J is TRBJ1-2 and V is TRBV11-2, with D unresolved. CDR3 coding DNA: TGTGCCAGCAGCTCATCGGACGGCTATGGCTACACCTTC. Protein product: CASSSSDGYGYTF.